This T cell receptor (beta chain) was sequenced for a study of blood T cell repertoires in COVID-19 (dated by TCRdb to the early 2020s). General notes on the study: Samples from collaborators originated in the United States, Italy and Spain and spanned both the acute and convalescent phases of COVID-19. The material from the prospective study consisted of cDNA or gDNA derived from T cells, B-cell-depleted T cells, or PBMCs. Subjects who had been exposed to COVID-19, were actively infected with it, or had recovered from it provided the deeply sampled blood TCRbeta repertoires that made up the dataset. A freely available public database, intended as a resource for researchers studying the immune response to SARS-CoV-2, is where the repertoires were released. The samples were drawn from two sources: the first 160 participants of the ongoing ImmuneRACE study, and 1,000 to 1,500 subjects contributed by 6 global collaborators. Sample metadata almost always included a de-identified subject ID, COVID-19 status, age in years and sex. HLA class I and class II types, where available, came from metadata supplied by the sample provider rather than from assay-based typing.

CDR3 length: 12 amino acids, cysteine to phenylalanine. This entry keeps only the CDR3 DNA: 36 bases, framed from base 1. From the germline V gene, CDR1 is SGHTA and CDR2 is FQGNSA. V loses 5 bases, J loses 7 bases, and the germline ends lie 12 bases apart. In Seattle, one collaborating source enrolled patients while the infection was active and tracked those patients longitudinally over the course of disease. Collaborating institutions collected whole blood in K2EDTA tubes following their own protocols. Collaborator samples were shipped for TCRbeta analysis as frozen whole blood, isolated PBMCs, or DNA extracted from either sample type. The investigation overall reported the following: The quantity of clinical and demographic metadata differed by source and by participant and was supplied without curation.

TCRbeta CDR3 regions were amplified from genomic DNA by means of the immunoSEQ Assay, a bias-controlled multiplex PCR. In the paper's pipeline: The number of nucleated cells in each sample was estimated from the amplification of reference gene primers within the assay. To quantify the absolute abundance of each unique TCRbeta CDR3 rearrangement, sequence reads were collapsed and filtered. For each sample, productive Simpson clonality was calculated as the square root of Simpson's diversity index over productive rearrangements. What TCRdb holds here is the immuneACCESS table cut down to in-frame rearrangements. Part of the clones is not present; checked against another copy, under half of the missing clones reflect an unresolved V gene, and the others are unexplained. V and J calls and clone size are those listed in that table; D and trimming were worked out from the DNA. The sample yields a few hundred thousand clones; roughly 90% were counted once. Jointly, the top ten make up around 2.3% of the sample.

Details on this clone: Its antigen target is currently unknown. There are no base qualities to consult, and no much larger clone falls within one base.

This clonotype was obtained from a woman in her sixties with COVID-19, enrolled during active disease. Sequencing was performed on peripheral blood. The rearrangement joined TRBV7-2 to TRBJ2-7; the D gene is possibly TRBD2, with 6 bases matching. The CDR3 in this case is CASSAGPGEQYF. The nucleotide sequence reads as follows: TGTGCCAGCAGCGCGGGACCCGGTGAGCAGTACTTC.